A single sample gave rise to the 18 T cell receptor beta chains below, sequenced in a study of a mutant IDH1 vaccine in newly diagnosed glioma. Indicated time point: week 35, safety follow-up. Vaccine doses each comprised 300 ug of mutant IDH1 20-mer peptide, with topical imiquimod. Clones were read by immunoSEQ multiplex PCR, and TCRdb kept only the in-frame ones, dropping some. The profile shows about 64,000 clones, roughly 74% of them singletons. These receptors' antigens are unknown. Sequenced material: PBMCs, taken from a glioma patient whose treatment included an IDH1 peptide vaccine. The receptors come from a man in his fifties with glioma.

This chain joins TRBV19 and TRBJ2-1; D gene ambiguous. Germline loops: CDR1 LNHDA, CDR2 SQIVND (reference sequence). Trimming cost V 5 bases and J 5 bases, with 10 bases left between them. The CDR3 runs to 13 residues. The CDR3, as DNA: TGTGCCAGTAGTGTAGGGAATCACAATGAGCAGTTCTTC. Its translation: CASSVGNHNEQFF.

The J gene is TRBJ1-4, the V gene TRBV5-6, with 11 nucleotides matching TRBD1. V trimming: 2 bases; J trimming: 10 bases; junction bases outside the gene matches: 7. Germline CDR1 is SGHDT and CDR2 is YYEEEE. The CDR3 sequence is 15 residues long. The CDR3 bases are TGTGCCAGCAGCTTCCGGACAGGGGGCCCCCGAAAACTGTTTTTT. This encodes CASSFRTGGPRKLFF.

The genes are TRBV27 and TRBJ1-2, with a tentative D call TRBD1 (5 bases). Germline V gives CDR1 MNHEY, CDR2 SMNVEV (reference sequence). The CDR3 loop spans 14 amino acids. V was shortened by 3 bases and J by 4 bases, with 12 bases between the two germline ends. CDR3 residues: CASSFSDSIYGYTF. Written as DNA, the CDR3 is TGTGCCAGCAGTTTTAGTGACAGTATCTATGGCTACACCTTC.

V and J are TRBV6-1 and TRBJ1-5; D remains unclear. From germline, CDR1 is MNHNS and CDR2 SASEGT. This CDR3 contains 15 residues. V lost 4 bases, J lost 0 bases, and 10 bases lay in between. CDR3 DNA: TGTGCCAGCAGTGCCCCGGCCGATAGCAATCAGCCCCAGCATTTT. Its protein product is CASSAPADSNQPQHF.

The V and J genes are TRBV14 and TRBJ2-5; D possibly matches TRBD1 or TRBD2 (5 bases each). The CDR3 runs to 13 residues. Trimming stripped 3 bases from V and 2 bases from J, with 7 bases between. Germline loops: CDR1 SGHDN, CDR2 FVKESK. CDR3 bases: TGTGCCAGCAGCCAGAGGGGACAAGAGACCCAGTACTTC. It encodes CASSQRGQETQYF.

The chain joins TRBV2 to TRBJ2-7; 7 bases align to TRBD2. The trim removed 7 bases at V and 0 bases at J, leaving 6 bases unmatched. Germline values: CDR1 SNHLY, CDR2 FYNNEI. The CDR3 has 14 residues. The CDR3 bases are TGTGCCAGCAAGGGAGGGCCGAGCTCCTACGAGCAGTACTTC. Translating it yields CASKGGPSSYEQYF.

This chain joins TRBV28 and TRBJ1-2; D ambiguous. Germline V lookup: CDR1 MDHEN, CDR2 SYDVKM. The CDR3 spans 15 residues. Trimming pared 7 bases from V and 1 base from J, leaving 16 bases between. The CDR3 DNA sequence: TGTGCCAGCACCTCCCCCTCACCGATTAACTATGGCTACACCTTC. Translation: CASTSPSPINYGYTF.

V and J are TRBV7-9 and TRBJ2-3; 7 nucleotides match TRBD1. CDR3 length equals 12 residues. The V and J ends lost 5 bases and 11 bases, in that order; junction bases with no gene match: 7. Per germline, CDR1 SEHNR and CDR2 FQNEAQ (reference sequence). The CDR3 sequence is CASSAQGVGQYF. CDR3 bases: TGTGCCAGCAGCGCCCAGGGGGTAGGGCAGTATTTT.

The gene calls are TRBV28 and TRBJ1-2; D gene ambiguous. The germline V and J ends were trimmed by 3 bases and 5 bases, with 7 bases remaining between them. CDR1 and CDR2 from the germline V gene are MDHEN and SYDVKM. The length of the CDR3 is 12 residues. The CDR3 DNA reads TGTGCCAGCAGTTTGGGAGGGTATGGCTACACCTTC. It codes for CASSLGGYGYTF.

This chain links TRBV7-9 with TRBJ1-5; a possible D gene is TRBD1 (6 bases). With 5 bases removed from V and 6 bases from J, the gap between germline ends came to 14 bases. Germline loops: CDR1 SEHNR, CDR2 FQNEAQ (reference sequence). There are 14 residues in the CDR3. CDR3 protein: CASSPQTGSQPQHF. The CDR3 nucleotides are TGTGCCAGCAGCCCACAGACAGGTTCTCAGCCCCAGCATTTT. The whole variable domain, remainder taken from reference TRBV7-9 and TRBJ1-5, is DTGVSQNPRHKITKRGQNVTFRCDPISEHNRLYWYRQTLGQGPEFLTYFQNEAQLEKSRLLSDRFSAERPKGSFSTLEIQRTEQGDSAMYLCASSPQTGSQPQHFGDGTRLSIL.

This rearrangement joins TRBV7-8 to TRBJ1-5; no reliable D call. Germline V gene data show CDR1 as SGHVS and CDR2 as FQNEAQ. This CDR3 is 15 amino acids long. The V gene lost 2 bases and the J gene lost 0 bases, with 8 bases spanning the gap. The CDR3 coding sequence is TGTGCCAGCAGCTTACTAACAGCTAGCAATCAGCCCCAGCATTTT. Protein product: CASSLLTASNQPQHF.

V gene TRBV19 combines with J gene TRBJ1-2; unclear D gene. The CDR3 runs to 11 residues. CDR1 is LNHDA and CDR2 is SQIVND in the germline V gene (reference sequence). V was shortened by 5 bases and J by 8 bases, with 9 bases between the two germline ends. The CDR3 sequence is CASSFLTGYTF. The CDR3 DNA is TGTGCCAGTAGTTTCCTAACCGGCTACACCTTC.

The chain carries TRBV6-5 and TRBJ2-1; D is unresolved. Looked up from germline, CDR1 is MNHEY and CDR2 is SVGAGI. The CDR3 spans 15 residues. Trimming pared 3 bases from V and 5 bases from J, leaving 14 bases between. CDR3 in DNA: TGTGCCAGCAGTTATCGGAGTAATATGGACAATGAGCAGTTCTTC. Amino acid sequence: CASSYRSNMDNEQFF.

DNA for the CDR3: TGTGCCAGCAGCCGCTGGACAGGGGGCTCGAGCGGGGGATACGAGCAGTACTTC. It is translated as CASSRWTGGSSGGYEQYF. This rearrangement joins TRBV7-9 to TRBJ2-7, with TRBD1 matching 11 bases. J lost 4 bases, V lost 5 bases, and 16 bases had no gene match. Germline values: CDR1 SEHNR, CDR2 FQNEAQ (reference sequence). There are 18 residues in the CDR3.

The chain joins TRBV5-1 to TRBJ1-2, with 9 positions matching TRBD1. The length of the CDR3 is 15 residues. The trim removed 3 bases at V and 7 bases at J, leaving 10 bases unmatched. Per germline, CDR1 SGHRS and CDR2 YFSETQ. The CDR3 nucleotides read TGCGCCAGCAGCTCCACAGGGGGCGATGTTGCTGGCTACACCTTC. Translation gives CASSSTGGDVAGYTF. Filled out from reference TRBV5-1 and TRBJ1-2, the complete variable domain reads KAGVTQTPRYLIKTRGQQVTLSCSPISGHRSVSWYQQTPGQGLQFLFEYFSETQRNKGNFPGRFSGRQFSNSRSEMNVSTLELGDSALYLCASSSTGGDVAGYTFGSGTRLTVV.

This chain joins TRBV4-2 and TRBJ1-1; D may be TRBD1 (6 bases). Trimming took off 6 bases at V and 1 base at J, with 12 bases between the two ends. Germline assignment: CDR1 LGHNA and CDR2 YNFKEQ. CDR3 length: 14 amino acids. The CDR3 loop is CASSLQGGNTEAFF. Here the CDR3 DNA reads TGTGCCAGCAGTTTACAGGGAGGGAACACTGAAGCTTTCTTT.

The chain employs TRBV12-5 and TRBJ2-5; D remains unclear. Trimming shortened V by 7 bases and J by 5 bases, and 14 bases separated the two germline ends. This CDR3 comprises 13 residues. Germline V gene lookup returns CDR1 LGHNT and CDR2 FRNRAP. DNA for the CDR3: TGTGCTAGTGCCCTGGCCGGTTCGGAGACCCAGTACTTC. It encodes CASALAGSETQYF.

The chain carries TRBV5-8 and TRBJ1-5, with D possibly TRBD1 on 5 matching bases. This CDR3 has 15 residues. Germline V gene lookup returns CDR1 SGHTS and CDR2 YDEGEE. Trimming cost V 5 bases and J 4 bases, with 16 bases left between them. CDR3 loop: CASSWGKSVNQPQHF. The CDR3 DNA reads TGTGCCAGCAGTTGGGGGAAGTCGGTTAATCAGCCCCAGCATTTT.